This T cell receptor (beta chain) was sequenced in a study of human CD8 memory T cell subsets. Germline CDR1 and CDR2: SQVTM and ANQGSEA. The CDR3 totals 15 residues. Production of TCR beta libraries used UMI-labeled 5' RACE as the method. For each CDR3 protein, TCRdb gives one entry from its re-call of the 5' RACE reads, without DNA. Its table records some 11,000 distinct CDR3 sequences. The receptor's source is a human donor in good health. The sample consisted of CD8+ T cells from PBMCs. V and J are TRBV29-1 and TRBJ2-4; TCRdb designates TRBD1, a call that cannot be tested without DNA. CDR3 sequence: CSVVGSRDSQNIQYF.